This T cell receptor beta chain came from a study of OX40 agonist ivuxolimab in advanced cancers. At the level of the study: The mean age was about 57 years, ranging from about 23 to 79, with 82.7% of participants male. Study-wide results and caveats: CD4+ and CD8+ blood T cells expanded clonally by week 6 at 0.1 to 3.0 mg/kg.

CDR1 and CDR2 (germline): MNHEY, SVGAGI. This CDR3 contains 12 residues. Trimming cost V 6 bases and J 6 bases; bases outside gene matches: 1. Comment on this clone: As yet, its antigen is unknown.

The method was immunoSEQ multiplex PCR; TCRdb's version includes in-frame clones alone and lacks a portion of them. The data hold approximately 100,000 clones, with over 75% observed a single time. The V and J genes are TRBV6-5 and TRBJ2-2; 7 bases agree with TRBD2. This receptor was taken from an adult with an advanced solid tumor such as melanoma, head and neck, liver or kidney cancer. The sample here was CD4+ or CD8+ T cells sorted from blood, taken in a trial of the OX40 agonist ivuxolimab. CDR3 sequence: CASRAGAGELFF. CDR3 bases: TGTGCCAGCAGGGCGGGAGCCGGGGAGCTGTTTTTT.